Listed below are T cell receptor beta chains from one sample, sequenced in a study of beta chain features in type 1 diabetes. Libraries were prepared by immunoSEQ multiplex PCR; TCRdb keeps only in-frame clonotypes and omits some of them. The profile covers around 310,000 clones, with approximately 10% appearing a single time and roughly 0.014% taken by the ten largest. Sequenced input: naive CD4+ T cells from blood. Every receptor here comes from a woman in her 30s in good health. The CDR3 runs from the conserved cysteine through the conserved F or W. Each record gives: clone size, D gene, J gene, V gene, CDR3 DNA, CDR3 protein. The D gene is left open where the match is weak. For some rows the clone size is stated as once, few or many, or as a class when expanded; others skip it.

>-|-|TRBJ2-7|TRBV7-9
TGTGCCAGCAGCTTAGCGGGAGTCTACGAGCAGTACTTC
CASSLAGVYEQYF
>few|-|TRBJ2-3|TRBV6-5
TGTGCCAGCAGTGGCCCCACCTATACGCAGTATTTT
CASSGPTYTQYF
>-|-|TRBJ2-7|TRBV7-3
TGTGCCAGCAGCTCCGTAGGAGTACAGTACTTC
CASSSVGVQYF
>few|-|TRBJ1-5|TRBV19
TGTGCCAGTAGTGAGGGAAGGAGAGACAATCAGCCCCAGCATTTT
CASSEGRRDNQPQHF
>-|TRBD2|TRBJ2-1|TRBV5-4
TGTGCCAGCGGAAACAACGCGGCGGGAGAGGATGAGCAGTTCTTC
CASGNNAAGEDEQFF
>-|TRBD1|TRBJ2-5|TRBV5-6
TGTGCCAGCAGCGCGTGGGGACAGTTAGAGACCCAGTACTTC
CASSAWGQLETQYF
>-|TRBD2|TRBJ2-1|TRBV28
TGTGCCAGCAGTTTATATAGTCGACTAGCTGCTAGCTCCTACAATGAGCAGTTCTTC
CASSLYSRLAASSYNEQFF
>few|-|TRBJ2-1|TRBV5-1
TGCGCCAGCACCCCGGGCGGGCCATATTCCTACAATGAGCAGTTCTTC
CASTPGGPYSYNEQFF
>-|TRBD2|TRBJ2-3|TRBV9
TGTGCCAGCAGCGTTTTTAGCGGGAGCACAGATACGCAGTATTTT
CASSVFSGSTDTQYF
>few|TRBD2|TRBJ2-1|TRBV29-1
TGCAGCCCAAAGAGGTTTTCGGCCCTAGCGGGAGGGCCCACCTACAATGAGCAGTTCTTC
CSPKRFSALAGGPTYNEQFF
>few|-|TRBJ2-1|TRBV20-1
TGCAGCACCAGGGGTCTAGATGAGCAGTTCTTC
CSTRGLDEQFF
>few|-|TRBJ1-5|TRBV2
TGTGCCAGCAGTGAAGAATCGGGGGGAGGCAATCAGCCCCAGCATTTT
CASSEESGGGNQPQHF
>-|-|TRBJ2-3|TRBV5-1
TGCGCCAGCAGTCGGGATAGAGGACGTGCAGATACGCAGTATTTT
CASSRDRGRADTQYF
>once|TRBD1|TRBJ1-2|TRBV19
TGTGCCAGTAGTACCCCAGGGACAGGGTATCGCTATGGCTACACCTTC
CASSTPGTGYRYGYTF
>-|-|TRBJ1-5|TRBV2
TGTGCCAGCAGCTCAGACAGGAATCAGCCCCAGCATTTT
CASSSDRNQPQHF
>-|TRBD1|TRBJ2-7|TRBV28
TGTGCCAGCAGTACCGGACAGGCGGACATCCACGAGCAGTACTTC
CASSTGQADIHEQYF
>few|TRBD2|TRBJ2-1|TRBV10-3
TGTGCCATCAGTGAGTTCGGTAGCGGGAAGACCTACAATGAGCAGTTCTTC
CAISEFGSGKTYNEQFF
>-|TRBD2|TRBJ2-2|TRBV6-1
TGTGCCCGGGGGGAAGACACCGGGGAGCTGTTTTTT
CARGEDTGELFF
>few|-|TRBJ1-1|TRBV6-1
TGTGCCAGCAGCTTTCCGGGGTTGGAGACTGAAGCTTTCTTT
CASSFPGLETEAFF
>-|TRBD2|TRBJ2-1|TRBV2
TGTGCCAGCAGTGGCGGGACTAGCGGCGTCGATGAGCAGTTCTTC
CASSGGTSGVDEQFF
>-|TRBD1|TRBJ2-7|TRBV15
TGTGCCACCAGCAGAGATCTCCAAAGGACAGGGTTCGACGAGCAGTACTTC
CATSRDLQRTGFDEQYF
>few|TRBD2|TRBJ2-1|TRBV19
TGTGCCAGTATGACTAGCGGGAGTGGCGATGAGCAGTTCTTC
CASMTSGSGDEQFF
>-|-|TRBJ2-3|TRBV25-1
TGTGCCAGCAGTGAGGAGGGGGCTAGCACAGATACGCAGTATTTT
CASSEEGASTDTQYF
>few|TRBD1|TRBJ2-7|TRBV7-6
TGTGCCAGCAGCCTGACAGGGGGCGCATACGAGCAGTACTTC
CASSLTGGAYEQYF
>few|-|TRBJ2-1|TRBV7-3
TGTGCCAGCAGCCCAGTCGGGGTTTTAAATGAGCAGTTCTTC
CASSPVGVLNEQFF
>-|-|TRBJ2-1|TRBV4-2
TGTGCCAGCAGCCAAGCGGGTGATAGCGGAAATTACAATGAGCAGTTCTTC
CASSQAGDSGNYNEQFF
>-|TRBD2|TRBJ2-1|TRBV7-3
TGTGCCAGCAGCTTAGTTCCCGGGACTAGCGGGAGGGCCACAAATGAGCAGTTCTTC
CASSLVPGTSGRATNEQFF
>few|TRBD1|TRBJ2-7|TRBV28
TGTGCCAGCAGCTTACAGCTCCAGGGGGCCTCCTACGAGCAGTACTTC
CASSLQLQGASYEQYF